This is a list of T cell receptor beta chains from one sample in a study of T cell responses to AZD1222 COVID-19 vaccine. Sequencing used immunoSEQ multiplex PCR; TCRdb keeps in-frame clones, though not all of them. The sample includes around 130,000 clones, 89% of them seen just once. The specimen was peripheral blood, collected 28 days after the second AZD1222 dose. These receptors all stem from an adult who received the AZD1222 COVID-19 vaccine. Each CDR3 is given with its conserved first and last residue. The order of the fields is D gene, V gene, clone size, J gene, CDR3 DNA, CDR3 protein. D genes are given only for firm matches. Where a row states a size, it is once, few, many or the class of an expanded clone; other rows omit it.

d_call: -; v_call: TRBV7-9; clone_size: -; j_call: TRBJ2-7; cdr3_nt: TGTGCCAGCAGCTCTACCTTTACAGGGAACTACGAGCAGTACTTC; cdr3_aa: CASSSTFTGNYEQYF
d_call: -; v_call: TRBV18; clone_size: -; j_call: TRBJ1-4; cdr3_nt: TGTGCCAGCTCCCCATTCGTAGGTGCAACTAATGAAAAACTGTTTTTT; cdr3_aa: CASSPFVGATNEKLFF
d_call: -; v_call: TRBV30; clone_size: -; j_call: TRBJ1-1; cdr3_nt: TGTGCCTGGAGTCCCGGGGCGTTGGTCTCGAACACTGAAGCTTTCTTT; cdr3_aa: CAWSPGALVSNTEAFF
d_call: TRBD1; v_call: TRBV7-2; clone_size: -; j_call: TRBJ1-5; cdr3_nt: TGTGCCAGCAGCCAAGATGCAGGGGGCGGTCAGCCCCAGCATTTT; cdr3_aa: CASSQDAGGGQPQHF
d_call: TRBD2; v_call: TRBV27; clone_size: -; j_call: TRBJ2-2; cdr3_nt: TGTGCCAGCAGCTCTTGGGGGAGCGGGAGAGGGACCGGGGAGCTGTTTTTT; cdr3_aa: CASSSWGSGRGTGELFF
d_call: TRBD1; v_call: TRBV5-6; clone_size: -; j_call: TRBJ1-1; cdr3_nt: TGTGCCAGCAGCTTGTTAGGGGGGACAGGGAACACTGAAGCTTTCTTT; cdr3_aa: CASSLLGGTGNTEAFF
d_call: -; v_call: TRBV7-2; clone_size: -; j_call: TRBJ2-3; cdr3_nt: TGTGCCAGCAGCACCCCGGAGCGCACAGATACGCAGTATTTT; cdr3_aa: CASSTPERTDTQYF
d_call: -; v_call: TRBV29-1; clone_size: -; j_call: TRBJ1-1; cdr3_nt: TGCAGCGTCTCTGACCCGGGGACGGAAGCTTTCTTT; cdr3_aa: CSVSDPGTEAFF
d_call: -; v_call: TRBV12-3/TRBV12-4; clone_size: -; j_call: TRBJ2-2; cdr3_nt: TGTGCCAGCAGTTTGTCCATCGGCGGGGAGCTGTTTTTT; cdr3_aa: CASSLSIGGELFF
d_call: -; v_call: TRBV5-1; clone_size: -; j_call: TRBJ1-2; cdr3_nt: TGCGCCAGCAGCCCCCTGGGCGGTAACTATGGCTACACCTTC; cdr3_aa: CASSPLGGNYGYTF
d_call: -; v_call: TRBV9; clone_size: -; j_call: TRBJ1-6; cdr3_nt: TGTGCCAGCAGCGTAGCCAGCCTTAATTCACCCCTCCACTTT; cdr3_aa: CASSVASLNSPLHF
d_call: -; v_call: TRBV6-5; clone_size: -; j_call: TRBJ2-7; cdr3_nt: TGTGCCATCGCCAGGGGCTTATCGGTCTACGAGCAGTACTTC; cdr3_aa: CAIARGLSVYEQYF
d_call: TRBD2; v_call: TRBV7-9; clone_size: -; j_call: TRBJ2-5; cdr3_nt: TGTGCCAGCCACGAGGGACTAGCGGGAGGGCCGGGAGTTGGGGAGACCCAGTACTTC; cdr3_aa: CASHEGLAGGPGVGETQYF
d_call: TRBD2; v_call: TRBV14; clone_size: once; j_call: TRBJ2-2; cdr3_nt: TGTGCCAGCAGCCTAGGGACTAGCGGGAGAGCCGGGGAGCTGTTTTTT; cdr3_aa: CASSLGTSGRAGELFF
d_call: -; v_call: TRBV5-1; clone_size: -; j_call: TRBJ1-1; cdr3_nt: TGCGCCAGCAGCCCCGAAGGACAGTACACTGAAGCTTTCTTT; cdr3_aa: CASSPEGQYTEAFF
d_call: -; v_call: TRBV19; clone_size: -; j_call: TRBJ1-1; cdr3_nt: TGTGCCAGTAGTGAGGACACTGAAGCTTTCTTT; cdr3_aa: CASSEDTEAFF
d_call: TRBD1; v_call: TRBV7-9; clone_size: -; j_call: TRBJ1-2; cdr3_nt: TGTGCCAGCAGCTTATTAGAGACAGGGGTCTATGGCTACACCTTC; cdr3_aa: CASSLLETGVYGYTF
d_call: TRBD2; v_call: TRBV5-1; clone_size: once; j_call: TRBJ2-1; cdr3_nt: TGCGCCAGCAGCTTGACTAGCGGTTTCTACAATGAGCAGTTCTTC; cdr3_aa: CASSLTSGFYNEQFF
d_call: TRBD1; v_call: TRBV19; clone_size: -; j_call: TRBJ1-5; cdr3_nt: TGTGCCAGTAGTACTTGGGAGCAGGGGGGCAATCAGCCCCAGCATTTT; cdr3_aa: CASSTWEQGGNQPQHF
d_call: -; v_call: TRBV6-5; clone_size: -; j_call: TRBJ2-7; cdr3_nt: TGTGCCAGCAGACCAGGAGGGGACTCCTACGAGCAGTACTTC; cdr3_aa: CASRPGGDSYEQYF
d_call: TRBD2; v_call: TRBV7-3; clone_size: -; j_call: TRBJ2-2; cdr3_nt: TGTGCCAGCAGCCCCGGGGGGGGGCGAACCGGGGAGCTGTTTTTT; cdr3_aa: CASSPGGGRTGELFF
d_call: -; v_call: TRBV5-1; clone_size: -; j_call: TRBJ2-5; cdr3_nt: TGCGCCAGCAGCTTGGCCGGGATAAACCAAGAGACCCAGTACTTC; cdr3_aa: CASSLAGINQETQYF
d_call: -; v_call: TRBV14; clone_size: -; j_call: TRBJ2-1; cdr3_nt: TGTGCCAGCAGCCTATGGGGCGGGACCTACAATGAGCAGTTCTTC; cdr3_aa: CASSLWGGTYNEQFF
d_call: -; v_call: TRBV7-6; clone_size: -; j_call: TRBJ2-5; cdr3_nt: TGTGCCAGCAGCTTAGCGCGTGGCAGCCAAGAGACCCAGTACTTC; cdr3_aa: CASSLARGSQETQYF
d_call: -; v_call: TRBV18; clone_size: -; j_call: TRBJ2-7; cdr3_nt: TGTGCCAGCTCACCGATGAGGGACTCCTACGAGCAGTACTTC; cdr3_aa: CASSPMRDSYEQYF
d_call: TRBD1; v_call: TRBV9; clone_size: -; j_call: TRBJ1-1; cdr3_nt: TGTGCCAGCAGCCAGACAGGGGCTCAGATAAACACTGAAGCTTTCTTT; cdr3_aa: CASSQTGAQINTEAFF
d_call: -; v_call: TRBV7-6; clone_size: -; j_call: TRBJ1-3; cdr3_nt: TGTGCCAGCAGCTTAGAAGGGACTGGAAACACCATATATTTT; cdr3_aa: CASSLEGTGNTIYF
d_call: -; v_call: TRBV29-1; clone_size: -; j_call: TRBJ1-1; cdr3_nt: TGCAGCGTTAGAACCTACCTGAACACTGAAGCTTTCTTT; cdr3_aa: CSVRTYLNTEAFF
d_call: TRBD1; v_call: TRBV6-5; clone_size: -; j_call: TRBJ1-2; cdr3_nt: TGTGCCAGCAGCCAAGGGACAGCGAGTGGCTACACCTTC; cdr3_aa: CASSQGTASGYTF
d_call: TRBD2; v_call: TRBV5-4; clone_size: -; j_call: TRBJ2-2; cdr3_nt: TGTGCCAGCAGCCTAGCGGGAGGGCCCATCGGGGAGCTGTTTTTT; cdr3_aa: CASSLAGGPIGELFF
d_call: -; v_call: TRBV21-1; clone_size: -; j_call: TRBJ1-5; cdr3_nt: TGTGCCAGCAGCAAATGTTCGCCATTCGATCAGCCCCAGCATTTT; cdr3_aa: CASSKCSPFDQPQHF
d_call: -; v_call: TRBV7-2; clone_size: -; j_call: TRBJ2-7; cdr3_nt: TGTGCCAGCAGCTTATCAGCCCCCTACGAGCAGTACTTC; cdr3_aa: CASSLSAPYEQYF
d_call: -; v_call: TRBV6-2/TRBV6-3; clone_size: -; j_call: TRBJ2-6; cdr3_nt: TGTGCCAGCAGCTCCGACAGCCCCGGGTCTGGGGCCAACGTCCTGACTTTC; cdr3_aa: CASSSDSPGSGANVLTF
d_call: TRBD2; v_call: TRBV6-5; clone_size: -; j_call: TRBJ2-7; cdr3_nt: TGTGCCAGCAGAACCAAGCGGGGGTCGGGAGAGCAGTACTTC; cdr3_aa: CASRTKRGSGEQYF
d_call: -; v_call: TRBV14; clone_size: -; j_call: TRBJ2-1; cdr3_nt: TGTGCCAGCAGCCAGCTTATAATAGGTGCCAGTGAGCAGTTCTTC; cdr3_aa: CASSQLIIGASEQFF
d_call: TRBD1; v_call: TRBV3-1/TRBV3-2; clone_size: -; j_call: TRBJ1-1; cdr3_nt: TGTGCCAGCAGCCAAGATCTGTACAGGGGAGGGAACACTGAAGCTTTCTTT; cdr3_aa: CASSQDLYRGGNTEAFF
d_call: -; v_call: TRBV5-4; clone_size: -; j_call: TRBJ1-4; cdr3_nt: TGTGCCAGCAGCCCCAGCGGGCAGCGAGGCGAAAAACTGTTTTTT; cdr3_aa: CASSPSGQRGEKLFF
d_call: -; v_call: TRBV6-5; clone_size: once; j_call: TRBJ1-1; cdr3_nt: TGTGCCAGCAGTTACTCCCAGGGACGCACTGAAGCTTTCTTT; cdr3_aa: CASSYSQGRTEAFF
d_call: -; v_call: TRBV2; clone_size: -; j_call: TRBJ2-1; cdr3_nt: TGTGCCAGCAGTGTGGAGGTCAACAATGAGCAGTTCTTC; cdr3_aa: CASSVEVNNEQFF
d_call: -; v_call: TRBV3-1/TRBV3-2; clone_size: once; j_call: TRBJ2-1; cdr3_nt: TGTGCCAGCAGCCAACCATCCTTAGTGGGAGGCTATGAGCAGTTCTTC; cdr3_aa: CASSQPSLVGGYEQFF
d_call: TRBD1; v_call: TRBV7-9; clone_size: -; j_call: TRBJ1-6; cdr3_nt: TGTGCCAGCAGCTACGACAGGGATAATTCACCCCTCCACTTT; cdr3_aa: CASSYDRDNSPLHF
d_call: TRBD1; v_call: TRBV6-2/TRBV6-3; clone_size: once; j_call: TRBJ1-5; cdr3_nt: TGTGCCAGCAGTTACAGGGACAGGGCGGCTCAGCCCCAGCATTTT; cdr3_aa: CASSYRDRAAQPQHF
d_call: -; v_call: TRBV6-6; clone_size: -; j_call: TRBJ1-4; cdr3_nt: TGTGCCAGCAGTTACGGGGGGGGGATCAGTAATGAAAAACTGTTTTTT; cdr3_aa: CASSYGGGISNEKLFF
d_call: TRBD1; v_call: TRBV18; clone_size: -; j_call: TRBJ1-6; cdr3_nt: TGTGCCAGCTCACCACTCCGGGACAGGGCTTCACCCCTCCACTTT; cdr3_aa: CASSPLRDRASPLHF
d_call: -; v_call: TRBV12-5; clone_size: -; j_call: TRBJ1-1; cdr3_nt: TGTGCTAGTGGTCAAGCTCCGGGATCAATCACTGAAGCTTTCTTT; cdr3_aa: CASGQAPGSITEAFF
d_call: -; v_call: TRBV3-1/TRBV3-2; clone_size: -; j_call: TRBJ2-3; cdr3_nt: TGTGCCAGCAGCCAAATTGTCCTATCCACAGATACGCAGTATTTT; cdr3_aa: CASSQIVLSTDTQYF
d_call: -; v_call: TRBV6-6; clone_size: -; j_call: TRBJ1-6; cdr3_nt: TGTGCCAGCAGTCGAGGACAGCCCAGCTCCTATAATTCACCCCTCCACTTT; cdr3_aa: CASSRGQPSSYNSPLHF
d_call: TRBD1; v_call: TRBV11-2; clone_size: -; j_call: TRBJ2-2; cdr3_nt: TGTGCCAGCAGCTCCCTCCGAGGGAACAGGGGGCAGGCCGGGGAGCTGTTTTTT; cdr3_aa: CASSSLRGNRGQAGELFF
d_call: TRBD2; v_call: TRBV5-3; clone_size: -; j_call: TRBJ2-1; cdr3_nt: TGTGCCAGAAGCCGCCGCGGGGAGGGCGGAAGGAATGAGCAGTTCTTC; cdr3_aa: CARSRRGEGGRNEQFF
d_call: -; v_call: TRBV6-5; clone_size: -; j_call: TRBJ2-3; cdr3_nt: TGTGCCAGCAGTTACCTGGGGACCCCCATCACAGATACGCAGTATTTT; cdr3_aa: CASSYLGTPITDTQYF